This T cell receptor (beta chain) comes out of a study of OX40 agonist ivuxolimab in advanced cancers. For context, the study as a whole: The costimulatory receptor OX40 (CD134) was targeted by ivuxolimab, a fully human IgG2 agonistic monoclonal antibody. Intravenous ivuxolimab was administered to patients every 2 weeks at six dose levels: 0.01, 0.1, 0.3, 1.5, 3 and 10 mg/kg. Of the approximately 53 patients in dose escalation, around 19 had hepatocellular carcinoma, roughly 15 had melanoma, 9 had renal cell carcinoma and 9 had head and neck cancer. In the dose-escalation cohort, about four fifths of patients were male, and the mean age was 60 years with a range of roughly 20 to 80. Prior anti-PD-1, anti-PD-L1 or anti-CTLA-4 therapy was permitted, and 40% of dose-escalation patients had received checkpoint inhibitors. Partial responses occurred in three dose-escalation patients, of whom one had hepatocellular carcinoma and two had cutaneous melanoma. Peripheral TCRbeta sequencing was intended to test whether TCR sequence diversity was altered and clonal T-cell expansion was caused by ivuxolimab. The paper covers the monotherapy dose-escalation part of the phase I ivuxolimab trial, which included N of about 50 patients. Broad study findings and their caveats: At doses from 0.1 to 3.0 mg/kg, clonal expansion was seen in both CD4+ and CD8+ blood T cells between baseline and week 6. Low levels of normalized T-cell clonal expansion were also seen in some patients who did not respond. Antigen specificity was not determined for the clonally expanded peripheral T cells. After ivuxolimab, more expanded clones were found on average in CD8+ T cells than in CD4+ T cells. In the 0.1-3.0 mg/kg groups, partial responders were among the patients with the lowest normalized peripheral clonal expansion, particularly in CD8+ T cells.

Of note for this clone: What antigen it recognizes has not been identified. The record has no base qualities; no much larger clone is one base away.

Looking up the germline V gene yields CDR1 MNHNS and CDR2 SASEGT. The CDR3 runs 14 residues from the cysteine to the phenylalanine. The kept DNA is CDR3 alone, 42 bases in frame from the first base. V lost 6 bases and J lost 11 bases, and the count of bases not matched to a germline gene is 7. Patients with autoimmune disease history or receiving systemic immunosuppression were excluded from the trial. Peripheral blood for TCR sequencing was collected from all dose cohorts at baseline, on cycle 4 day 1, and on cycle 7 day 1. Samples were obtained from an open-label, multicenter, first-in-human phase I dose-escalation trial of ivuxolimab. The trial enrolled adults with locally advanced or metastatic head and neck squamous cell, hepatocellular, melanoma or renal cell carcinoma. CD4+ and CD8+ T cells were sorted separately from peripheral blood before TCR sequencing. To sequence the TCRbeta CDR3 region, genomic DNA was isolated from the sorted cells. The immunoSEQ Assay was used to sequence the TCRbeta CDR3 regions. TCRdb took over this immuneACCESS table, retaining in-frame rearrangements with V and J assigned. Such tables are incomplete; in checked studies, under half of the missing clones stem from an unresolved V gene, and the remainder is unexplained. Within this sample are 65,000 or so clones, with approximately 80% of them counted one time only. In total, the top ten clones hold approximately 4% of the sample.

This material consisted of CD4+ or CD8+ T cells sorted from blood, taken in a trial of the OX40 agonist ivuxolimab. Recombination joined TRBV6-1 with TRBJ2-5, and 15 junctional nucleotides match TRBD2. The clonotype comes from an adult with an advanced solid tumor such as melanoma, head and neck, liver or kidney cancer. The DNA is as follows: TGTGCCAGCAGCGAGGGACTAGCGGGAGGTGAGCAGTACTTC. This codes for CASSEGLAGGEQYF.